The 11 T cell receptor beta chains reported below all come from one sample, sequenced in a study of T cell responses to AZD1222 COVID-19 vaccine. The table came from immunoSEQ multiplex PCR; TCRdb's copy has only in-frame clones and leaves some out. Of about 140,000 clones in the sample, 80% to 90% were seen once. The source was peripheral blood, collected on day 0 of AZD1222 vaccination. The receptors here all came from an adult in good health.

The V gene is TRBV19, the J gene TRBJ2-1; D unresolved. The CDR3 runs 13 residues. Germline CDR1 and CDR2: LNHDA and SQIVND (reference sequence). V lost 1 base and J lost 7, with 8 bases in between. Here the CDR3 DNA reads TGTGCCAGTAGTATAGCCCTTCTGAATGAGCAGTTCTTC. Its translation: CASSIALLNEQFF.

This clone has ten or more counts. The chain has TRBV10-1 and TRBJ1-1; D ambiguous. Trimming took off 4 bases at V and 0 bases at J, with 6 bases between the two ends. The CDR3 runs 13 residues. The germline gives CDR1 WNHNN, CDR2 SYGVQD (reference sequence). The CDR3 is CASSGWLNTEAFF. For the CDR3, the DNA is TGCGCCAGCAGTGGCTGGCTGAACACTGAAGCTTTCTTT.

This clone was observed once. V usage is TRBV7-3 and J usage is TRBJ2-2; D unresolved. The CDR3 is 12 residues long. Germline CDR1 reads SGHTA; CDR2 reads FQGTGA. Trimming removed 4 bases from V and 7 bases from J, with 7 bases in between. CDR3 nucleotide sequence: TGTGCCAGCAGCTCCGGTTTCGGGGAGCTGTTTTTT. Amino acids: CASSSGFGELFF.

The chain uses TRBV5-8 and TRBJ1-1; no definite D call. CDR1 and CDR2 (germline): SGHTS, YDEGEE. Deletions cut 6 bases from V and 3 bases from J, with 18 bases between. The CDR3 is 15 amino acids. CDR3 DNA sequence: TGTGCCAGCATCTCACGGGCCTCGTCCTACACTGAAGCTTTCTTT. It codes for CASISRASSYTEAFF.

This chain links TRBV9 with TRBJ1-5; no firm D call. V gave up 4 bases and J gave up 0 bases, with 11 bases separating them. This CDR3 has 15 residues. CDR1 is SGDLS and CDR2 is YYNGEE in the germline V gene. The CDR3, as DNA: TGTGCCAGCAGCACCCATGGGAATAGCAATCAGCCCCAGCATTTT. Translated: CASSTHGNSNQPQHF.

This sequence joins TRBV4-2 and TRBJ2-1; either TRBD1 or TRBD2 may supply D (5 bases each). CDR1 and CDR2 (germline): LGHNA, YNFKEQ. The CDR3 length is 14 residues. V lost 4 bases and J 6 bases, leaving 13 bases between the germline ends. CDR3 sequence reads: CASSLGVAANEQFF. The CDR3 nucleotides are TGTGCCAGCAGCCTGGGGGTAGCCGCCAATGAGCAGTTCTTC.

CDR3: CASGTWGLAGMFGGELFF. CDR3 DNA sequence: TGTGCCAGCGGGACTTGGGGACTAGCGGGAATGTTTGGCGGGGAGCTGTTTTTT. The V and J genes are TRBV27 and TRBJ2-2; the match to TRBD2 covers 13 bases. Looked up from germline, CDR1 is MNHEY and CDR2 is SMNVEV (reference sequence). J gave up 7 bases and V 8 bases, and 16 bases lay outside the gene matches. The CDR3 length is 18 residues.

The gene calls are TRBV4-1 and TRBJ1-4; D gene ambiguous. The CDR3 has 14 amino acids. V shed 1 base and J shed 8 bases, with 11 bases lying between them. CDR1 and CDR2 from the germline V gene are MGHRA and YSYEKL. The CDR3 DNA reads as TGCGCCAGCAGCCAAGTAACAGTTGGCGAAAAACTGTTTTTT. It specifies CASSQVTVGEKLFF.

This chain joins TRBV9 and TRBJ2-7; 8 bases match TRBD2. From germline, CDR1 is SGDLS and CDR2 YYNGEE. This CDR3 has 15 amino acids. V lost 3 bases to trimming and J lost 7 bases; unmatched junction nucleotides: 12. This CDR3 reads CASSAGASGWREQYF. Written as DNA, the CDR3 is TGTGCCAGCAGCGCCGGGGCTAGCGGGTGGCGGGAGCAGTACTTC. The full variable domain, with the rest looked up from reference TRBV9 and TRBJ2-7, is DSGVTQTPKHLITATGQRVTLRCSPRSGDLSVYWYQQSLDQGLQFLIQYYNGEERAKGNILERFSAQQFPDLHSELNLSSLELGDSALYFCASSAGASGWREQYFGPGTRLTVT.

The CDR3 sequence: CASSWGQATYEQYF. CDR3 nucleotides: TGTGCCAGCAGCTGGGGACAGGCAACCTACGAGCAGTACTTC. The rearrangement joins TRBV11-2 to TRBJ2-7, with 8 nucleotides matching TRBD1. With 4 bases clipped from V and 2 bases from J, the junction kept 4 bases outside the gene matches. The CDR3 covers 14 residues. CDR1 and CDR2 from the germline V gene are SGHAT and FQNNGV.

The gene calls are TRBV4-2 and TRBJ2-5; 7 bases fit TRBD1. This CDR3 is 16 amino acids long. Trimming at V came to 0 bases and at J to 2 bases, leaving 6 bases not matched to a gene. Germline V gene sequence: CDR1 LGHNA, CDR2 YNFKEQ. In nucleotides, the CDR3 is TGTGCCAGCAGCCAAGACGTTAAGGACAGGCAAGAGACCCAGTACTTC. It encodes CASSQDVKDRQETQYF.